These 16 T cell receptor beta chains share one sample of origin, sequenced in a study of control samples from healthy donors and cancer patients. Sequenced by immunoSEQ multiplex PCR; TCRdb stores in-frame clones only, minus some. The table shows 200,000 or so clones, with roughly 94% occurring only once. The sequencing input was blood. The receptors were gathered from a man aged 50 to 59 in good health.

CDR3 region: CASRQRGNTEAFF. DNA for the CDR3: TGTGCCAGCCGCCAACGGGGGAACACTGAAGCTTTCTTT. This sequence joins TRBV27 and TRBJ1-1, with D hard to call. This CDR3 has 13 residues. Trimming took off 8 bases at V and 1 base at J, with 11 bases between the two ends. Germline values: CDR1 MNHEY, CDR2 SMNVEV (reference sequence).

The CDR3 is CASSFEFGRSTGELFF. The CDR3 DNA reads TGTGCCAGCAGCTTTGAGTTCGGGAGGTCCACCGGGGAGCTGTTTTTT. The chain couples TRBV11-2 to TRBJ2-2; 7 positions match TRBD2. The CDR3 sequence is 16 residues long. From germline, CDR1 is SGHAT and CDR2 FQNNGV. V gave up 3 bases and J gave up 4 bases; unmatched junction bases: 8.

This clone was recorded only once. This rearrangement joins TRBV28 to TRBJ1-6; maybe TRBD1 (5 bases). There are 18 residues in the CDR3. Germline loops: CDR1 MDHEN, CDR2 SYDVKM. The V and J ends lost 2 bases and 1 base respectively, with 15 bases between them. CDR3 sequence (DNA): TGTGCCAGCAGTTTAGGGGGGGGAAGGGGTTCCTATAATTCACCCCTCCACTTT. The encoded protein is CASSLGGGRGSYNSPLHF.

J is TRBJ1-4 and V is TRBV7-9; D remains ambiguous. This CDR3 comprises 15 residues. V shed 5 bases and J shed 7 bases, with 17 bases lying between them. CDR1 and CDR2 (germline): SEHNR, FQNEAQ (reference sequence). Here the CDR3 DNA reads TGTGCCAGCAGCCTCGGGAGTAAATCCGCTGAAAAACTGTTTTTT. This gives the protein CASSLGSKSAEKLFF.

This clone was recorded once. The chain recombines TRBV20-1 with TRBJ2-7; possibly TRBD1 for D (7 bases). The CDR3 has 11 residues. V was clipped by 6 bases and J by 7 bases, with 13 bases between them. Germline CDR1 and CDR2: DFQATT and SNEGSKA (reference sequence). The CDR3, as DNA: TGCAGTGCCTCCAGGGGGAGGGAGCAGTACGTC. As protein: CSASRGREQYV.

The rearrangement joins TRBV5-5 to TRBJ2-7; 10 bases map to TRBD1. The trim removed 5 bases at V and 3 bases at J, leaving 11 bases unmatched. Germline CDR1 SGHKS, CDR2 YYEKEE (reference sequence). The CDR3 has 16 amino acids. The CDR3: CASSRERDRGVYEQYF. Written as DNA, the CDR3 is TGTGCCAGCAGTCGAGAAAGGGACAGGGGAGTCTACGAGCAGTACTTC. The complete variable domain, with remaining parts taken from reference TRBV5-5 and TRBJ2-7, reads DAGVTQSPTHLIKTRGQQVTLRCSPISGHKSVSWYQQVLGQGPQFIFQYYEKEERGRGNFPDRFSARQFPNYSSELNVNALLLGDSALYLCASSRERDRGVYEQYFGPGTRLTVT.

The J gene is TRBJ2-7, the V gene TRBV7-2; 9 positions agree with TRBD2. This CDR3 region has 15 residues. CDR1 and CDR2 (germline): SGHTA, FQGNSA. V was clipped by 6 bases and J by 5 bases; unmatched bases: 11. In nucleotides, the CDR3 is TGTGCCAGCAGGGCCCAGGCGGGGGGGCGCGACGAGCAGTACTTC. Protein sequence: CASRAQAGGRDEQYF. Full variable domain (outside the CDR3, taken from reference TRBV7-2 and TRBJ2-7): GAGVSQSPSNKVTEKGKDVELRCDPISGHTALYWYRQSLGQGLEFLIYFQGNSAPDKSGLPSDRFSAERTGGSVSTLTIQRTQQEDSAVYLCASRAQAGGRDEQYFGPGTRLTVT.

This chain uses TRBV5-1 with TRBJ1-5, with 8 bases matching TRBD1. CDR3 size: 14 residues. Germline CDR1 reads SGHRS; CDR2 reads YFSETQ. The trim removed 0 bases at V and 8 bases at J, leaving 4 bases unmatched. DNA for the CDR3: TGCGCCAGCAGCTTGGGGACAGGGAGTGAGCCCCAGCATTTT. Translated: CASSLGTGSEPQHF. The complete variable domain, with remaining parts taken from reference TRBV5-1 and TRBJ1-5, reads KAGVTQTPRYLIKTRGQQVTLSCSPISGHRSVSWYQQTPGQGLQFLFEYFSETQRNKGNFPGRFSGRQFSNSRSEMNVSTLELGDSALYLCASSLGTGSEPQHFGDGTRLSIL.

CDR3 amino acids: CASSRTSGGALGQFF. The CDR3 DNA reads as TGTGCCAGCAGCAGGACTAGCGGGGGGGCCTTGGGGCAGTTCTTC. The chain recombines TRBV6-5 with TRBJ2-1; TRBD2 agrees at 15 bases. The CDR3 is made up of 15 amino acids. Trimming removed 6 bases from V and 12 bases from J; junction bases left unmatched: 9. Germline CDR1 MNHEY, CDR2 SVGAGI.

CDR3 sequence reads: CASSPTGGLGNTIYF. The CDR3 DNA follows: TGTGCCAGCAGTCCTACAGGGGGCTTAGGAAACACCATATATTTT. The chain has TRBV2 and TRBJ1-3; 9 bases map to TRBD1. The CDR3 runs to 15 residues. Germline values: CDR1 SNHLY, CDR2 FYNNEI. Losses at the gene ends were 5 bases for V and 4 bases for J; bases not matched to a gene: 6.

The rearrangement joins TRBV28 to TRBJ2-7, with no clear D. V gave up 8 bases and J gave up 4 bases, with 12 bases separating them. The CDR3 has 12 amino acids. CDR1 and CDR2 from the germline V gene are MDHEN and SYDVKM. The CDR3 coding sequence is TGTGCCAGCTGGACGGGCTCGTACGAGCAGTACTTC. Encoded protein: CASWTGSYEQYF.

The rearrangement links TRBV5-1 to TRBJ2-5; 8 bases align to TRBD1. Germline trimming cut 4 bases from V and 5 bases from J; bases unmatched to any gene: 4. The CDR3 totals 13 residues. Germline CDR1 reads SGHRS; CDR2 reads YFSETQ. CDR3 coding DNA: TGCGCCAGCAGCAAGGACAGGGTCGAGACCCAGTACTTC. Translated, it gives CASSKDRVETQYF. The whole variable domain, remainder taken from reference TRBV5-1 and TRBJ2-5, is KAGVTQTPRYLIKTRGQQVTLSCSPISGHRSVSWYQQTPGQGLQFLFEYFSETQRNKGNFPGRFSGRQFSNSRSEMNVSTLELGDSALYLCASSKDRVETQYFGPGTRLLVL.

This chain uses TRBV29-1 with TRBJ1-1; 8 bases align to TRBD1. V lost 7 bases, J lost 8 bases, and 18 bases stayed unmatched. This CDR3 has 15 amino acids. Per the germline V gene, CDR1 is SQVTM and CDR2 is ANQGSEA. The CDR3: CSGSGDRGVGLEAFF. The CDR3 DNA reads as TGCAGCGGAAGCGGAGACAGGGGAGTAGGGTTGGAAGCTTTCTTT.

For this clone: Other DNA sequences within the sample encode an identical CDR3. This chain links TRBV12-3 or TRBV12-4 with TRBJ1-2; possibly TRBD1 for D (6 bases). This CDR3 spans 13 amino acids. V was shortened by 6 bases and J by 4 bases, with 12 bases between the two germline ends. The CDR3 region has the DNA TGTGCCAGCAGCCCTCAGGGGTCCTATGGCTACACCTTC. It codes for CASSPQGSYGYTF.

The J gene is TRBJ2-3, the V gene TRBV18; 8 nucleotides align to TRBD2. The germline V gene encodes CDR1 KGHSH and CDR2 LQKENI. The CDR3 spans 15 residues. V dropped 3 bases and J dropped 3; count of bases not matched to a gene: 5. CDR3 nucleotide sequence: TGTGCCAGCTCACCTCTTACGGGGGGGACAGATACGCAGTATTTT. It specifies CASSPLTGGTDTQYF.

The CDR3 here is CSASRGPGANVLTF. The CDR3 nucleotides read TGCAGTGCTAGTCGGGGACCTGGGGCCAACGTCCTGACTTTC. The rearrangement uses TRBV20-1 and TRBJ2-6, with D perhaps TRBD1 or TRBD2 (5 bases each). The CDR3 covers 14 residues. The germline V gene encodes CDR1 DFQATT and CDR2 SNEGSKA (reference sequence). V dropped 3 bases and J dropped 2 bases, with 8 bases sitting between them.